This T cell receptor (beta chain) originates from a study of OX40 agonist ivuxolimab in advanced cancers. Using immunoSEQ multiplex PCR, the repertoire was profiled, and TCRdb retains in-frame clones only, with some absent. This table holds 70,000 or so clones, 70% to 90% found once. CDR3 size: 15 residues. V gave up 0 bases and J gave up 7 bases; unmatched junction bases: 6. Per the germline V gene, CDR1 is SGDLS and CDR2 is YYNGEE. The starting material was CD4+ or CD8+ T cells sorted from blood, obtained in a trial of the OX40 agonist ivuxolimab. V usage is TRBV9 and J usage is TRBJ2-2; 7 bases are a match to TRBD1. The receptor was isolated from an adult with an advanced solid tumor such as melanoma, head and neck, liver or kidney cancer. The CDR3 region is CASSVETGYGGELFF. CDR3 sequence (DNA): TGTGCCAGCAGCGTAGAGACAGGGTATGGCGGGGAGCTGTTTTTT.